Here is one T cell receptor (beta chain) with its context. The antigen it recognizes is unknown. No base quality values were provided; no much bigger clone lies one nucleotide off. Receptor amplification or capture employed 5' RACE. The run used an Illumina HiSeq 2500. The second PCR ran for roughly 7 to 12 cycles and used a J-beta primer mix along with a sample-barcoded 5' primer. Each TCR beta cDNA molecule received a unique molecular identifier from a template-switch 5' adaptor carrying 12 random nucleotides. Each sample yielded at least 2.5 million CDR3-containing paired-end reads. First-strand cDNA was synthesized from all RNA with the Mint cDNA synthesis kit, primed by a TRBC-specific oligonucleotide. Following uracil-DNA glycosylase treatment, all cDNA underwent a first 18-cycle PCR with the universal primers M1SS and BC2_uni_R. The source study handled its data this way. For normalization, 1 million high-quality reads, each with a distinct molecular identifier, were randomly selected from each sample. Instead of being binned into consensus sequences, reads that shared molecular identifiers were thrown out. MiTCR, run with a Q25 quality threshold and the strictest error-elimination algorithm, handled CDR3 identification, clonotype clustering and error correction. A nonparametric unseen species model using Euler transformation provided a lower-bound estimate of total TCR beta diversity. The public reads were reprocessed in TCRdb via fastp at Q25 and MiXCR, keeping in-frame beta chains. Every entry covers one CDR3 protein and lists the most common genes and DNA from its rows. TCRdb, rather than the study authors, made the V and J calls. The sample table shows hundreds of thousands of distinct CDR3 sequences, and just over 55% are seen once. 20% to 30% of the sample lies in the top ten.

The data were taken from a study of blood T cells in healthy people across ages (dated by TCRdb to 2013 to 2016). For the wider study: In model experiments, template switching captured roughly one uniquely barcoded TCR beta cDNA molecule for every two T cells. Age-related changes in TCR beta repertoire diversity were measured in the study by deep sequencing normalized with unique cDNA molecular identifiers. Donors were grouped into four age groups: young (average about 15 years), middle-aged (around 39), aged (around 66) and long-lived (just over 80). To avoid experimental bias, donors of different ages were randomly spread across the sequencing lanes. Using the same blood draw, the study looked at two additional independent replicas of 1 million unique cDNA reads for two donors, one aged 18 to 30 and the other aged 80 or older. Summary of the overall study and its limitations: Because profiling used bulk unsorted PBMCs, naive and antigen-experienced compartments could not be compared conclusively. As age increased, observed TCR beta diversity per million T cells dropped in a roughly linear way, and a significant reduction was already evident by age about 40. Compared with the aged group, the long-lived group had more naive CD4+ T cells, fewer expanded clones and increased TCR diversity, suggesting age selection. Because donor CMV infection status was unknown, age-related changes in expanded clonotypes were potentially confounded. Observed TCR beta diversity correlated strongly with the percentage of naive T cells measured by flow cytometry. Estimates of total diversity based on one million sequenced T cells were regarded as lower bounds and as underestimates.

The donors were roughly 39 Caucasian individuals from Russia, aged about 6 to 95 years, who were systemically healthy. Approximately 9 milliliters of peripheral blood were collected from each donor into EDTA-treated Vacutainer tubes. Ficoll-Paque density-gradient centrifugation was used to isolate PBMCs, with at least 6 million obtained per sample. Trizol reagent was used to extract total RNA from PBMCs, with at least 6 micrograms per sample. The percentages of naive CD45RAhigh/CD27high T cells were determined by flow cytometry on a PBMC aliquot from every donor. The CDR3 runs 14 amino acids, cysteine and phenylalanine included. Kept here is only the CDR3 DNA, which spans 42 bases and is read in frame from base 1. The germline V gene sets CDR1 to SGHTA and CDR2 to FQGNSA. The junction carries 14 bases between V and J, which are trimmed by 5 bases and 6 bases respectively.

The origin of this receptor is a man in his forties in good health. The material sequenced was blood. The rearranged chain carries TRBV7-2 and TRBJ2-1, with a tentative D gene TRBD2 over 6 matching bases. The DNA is TGTGCCAGCAGCGTGCGGGACCCAACCAATGAGCAGTTCTTC. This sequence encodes CASSVRDPTNEQFF.